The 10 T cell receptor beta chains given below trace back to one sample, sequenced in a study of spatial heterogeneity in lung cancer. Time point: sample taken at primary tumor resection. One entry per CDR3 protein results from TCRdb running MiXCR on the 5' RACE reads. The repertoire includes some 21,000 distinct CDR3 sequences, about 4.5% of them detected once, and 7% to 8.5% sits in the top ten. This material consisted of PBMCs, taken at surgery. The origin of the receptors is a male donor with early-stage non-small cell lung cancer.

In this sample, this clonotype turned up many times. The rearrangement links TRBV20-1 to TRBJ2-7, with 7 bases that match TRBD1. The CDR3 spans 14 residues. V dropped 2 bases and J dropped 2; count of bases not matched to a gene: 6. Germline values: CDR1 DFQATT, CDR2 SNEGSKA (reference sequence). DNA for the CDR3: TGCAGTGCTAGAAGACAGGGAAAGGCCTACGAGCAGTACTTC. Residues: CSARRQGKAYEQYF.

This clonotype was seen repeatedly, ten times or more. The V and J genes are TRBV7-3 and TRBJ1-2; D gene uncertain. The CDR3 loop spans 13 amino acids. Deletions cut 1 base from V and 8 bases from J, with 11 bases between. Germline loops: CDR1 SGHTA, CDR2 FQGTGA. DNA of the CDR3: TGTGCCAGCAGCTTAAAAGGGAACCAGGGCTACACCTTC. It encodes CASSLKGNQGYTF.

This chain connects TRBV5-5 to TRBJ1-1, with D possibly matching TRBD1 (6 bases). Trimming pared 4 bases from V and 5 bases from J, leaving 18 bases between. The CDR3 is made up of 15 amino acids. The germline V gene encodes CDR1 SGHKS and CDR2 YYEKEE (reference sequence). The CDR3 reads CASSQWTAYGTEAFF. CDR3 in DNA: TGTGCCAGCAGCCAGTGGACAGCCTATGGGACTGAAGCTTTCTTT.

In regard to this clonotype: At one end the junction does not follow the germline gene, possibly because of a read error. CDR3 coding DNA: TGTACCAGTATGCGCAGGGGGGAAGGTGAAGCTTTCTTT. It encodes CTSMRRGEGEAFF. V is TRBV19 and J is TRBJ1-1; 7 nucleotides agree with TRBD1. The germline V gene encodes CDR1 LNHDA and CDR2 SQIVND (reference sequence). The CDR3 is 13 amino acids. Full variable domain (missing parts from reference TRBV19 and TRBJ1-1): DGGITQSPKYLFRKEGQNVTLSCEQNLNHDAMYWYRQDPGQGLRLIYYSQIVNDFQKGDIAEGYSVSREKKESFPLTVTSAQKNPTAFYLCTSMRRGEGEAFFGQGTRLTVV.

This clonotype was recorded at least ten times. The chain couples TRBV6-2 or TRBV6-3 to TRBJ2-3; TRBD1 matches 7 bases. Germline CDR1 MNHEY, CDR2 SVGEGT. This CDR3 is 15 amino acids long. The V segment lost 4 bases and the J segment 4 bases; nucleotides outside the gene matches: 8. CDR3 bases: TGTGCCAGCAGTTCCCGACAGGGCGGCCCAGATACGCAGTATTTT. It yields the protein CASSSRQGGPDTQYF.

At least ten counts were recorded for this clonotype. CDR3: CAISESNFAYEQYF. The CDR3 nucleotides read TGTGCCATCAGTGAGTCGAACTTTGCCTACGAGCAGTACTTC. V and J are TRBV10-3 and TRBJ2-7; D uncertain. Trimming shortened V by 0 bases and J by 2 bases, and 8 bases separated the two germline ends. Germline V gene sequence: CDR1 ENHRY, CDR2 SYGVKD. This CDR3 is built from 14 residues.

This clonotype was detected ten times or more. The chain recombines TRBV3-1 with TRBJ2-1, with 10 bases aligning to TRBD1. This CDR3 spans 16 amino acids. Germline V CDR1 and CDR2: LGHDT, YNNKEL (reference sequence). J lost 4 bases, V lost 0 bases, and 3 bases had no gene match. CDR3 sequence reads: CASSQETGGMYNEQFF. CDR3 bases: TGTGCCAGCAGCCAAGAGACAGGGGGCATGTACAATGAGCAGTTCTTC.

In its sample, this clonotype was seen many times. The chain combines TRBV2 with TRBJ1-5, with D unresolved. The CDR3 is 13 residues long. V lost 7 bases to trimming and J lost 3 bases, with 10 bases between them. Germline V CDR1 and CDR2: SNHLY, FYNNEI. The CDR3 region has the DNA TGTGCCAGCAAGGGTTCCAACAATCAGCCCCAGCATTTT. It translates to CASKGSNNQPQHF.

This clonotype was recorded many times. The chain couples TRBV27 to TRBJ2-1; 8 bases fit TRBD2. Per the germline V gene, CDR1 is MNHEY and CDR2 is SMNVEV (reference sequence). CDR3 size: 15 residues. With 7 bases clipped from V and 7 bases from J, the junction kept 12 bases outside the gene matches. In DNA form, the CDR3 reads TGTGCCAGCATGAAAGCGGGGGCAGGAGGGAATGAGCAGTTCTTC. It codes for CASMKAGAGGNEQFF.

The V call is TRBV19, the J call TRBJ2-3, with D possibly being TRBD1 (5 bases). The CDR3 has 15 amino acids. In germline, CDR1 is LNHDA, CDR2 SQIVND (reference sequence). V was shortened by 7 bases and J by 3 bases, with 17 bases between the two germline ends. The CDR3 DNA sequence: TGTGCCAGTACCCCCTCGGGCAGGGTGACAGATACGCAGTATTTT. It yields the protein CASTPSGRVTDTQYF.